This note documents a single TCR beta chain sequence. These data come from a study of blood T cell repertoires in COVID-19. On the study more broadly: Sample material is recorded as cDNA or gDNA derived from T cells, B-cell-depleted T cells, or PBMCs.

CDR1 and CDR2 (germline): SQVTM, ANQGSEA. V lost 6 bases to trimming and J lost 4 bases, with 12 bases between them. CDR3 length: 13 amino acids. Repertoires were generated with immunoSEQ multiplex PCR, while TCRdb's copy carries only in-frame clones and drops some. The data show some 150,000 clones, around nine tenths seen once. Material for sequencing was peripheral blood. The source of this sequence is a woman between 35 and 50 years old with acute or convalescent COVID-19. The rearrangement links TRBV29-1 to TRBJ2-2, with D hard to call. The CDR3 region is CSVAWAPTGELFF. The DNA of the CDR3 is TGCAGCGTGGCCTGGGCACCCACCGGGGAGCTGTTTTTT.